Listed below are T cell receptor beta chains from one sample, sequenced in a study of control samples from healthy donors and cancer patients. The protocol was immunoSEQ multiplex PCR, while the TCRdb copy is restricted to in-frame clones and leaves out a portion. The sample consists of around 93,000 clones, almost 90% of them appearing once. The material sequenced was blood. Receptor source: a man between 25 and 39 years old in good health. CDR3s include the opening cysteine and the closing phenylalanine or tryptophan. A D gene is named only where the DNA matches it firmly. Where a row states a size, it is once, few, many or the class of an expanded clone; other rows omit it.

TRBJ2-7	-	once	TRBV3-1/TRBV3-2	CASSPQDSLQAGYF	TGTGCCAGCAGCCCCCAGGACAGCCTTCAGGCTGGGTACTTC
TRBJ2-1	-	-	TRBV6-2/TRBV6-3	CASSPGDHYNEQFF	TGTGCCAGCAGCCCCGGGGACCACTACAATGAGCAGTTCTTC
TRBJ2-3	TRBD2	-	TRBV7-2	CASVLAGVPTDTQYF	TGTGCCAGCGTTCTGGCGGGAGTCCCCACAGATACGCAGTATTTT
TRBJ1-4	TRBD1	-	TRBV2	CASDRDRDEKLFF	TGTGCCAGCGACCGGGACAGAGATGAAAAACTGTTTTTT
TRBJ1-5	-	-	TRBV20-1	CSAEKDSAGHF	TGCAGTGCGGAAAAAGACTCGGCCGGGCATTTT
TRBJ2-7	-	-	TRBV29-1	CSVSKGPSYEQYF	TGCAGCGTTTCGAAGGGTCCCTCCTACGAGCAGTACTTC
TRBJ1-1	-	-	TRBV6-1	CATKSLANTEAFF	TGTGCCACCAAGAGCTTGGCGAACACTGAAGCTTTCTTT
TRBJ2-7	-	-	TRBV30	CAWEGKFQVGGTYEQYF	TGTGCCTGGGAAGGGAAGTTCCAAGTCGGGGGAACCTACGAGCAGTACTTC
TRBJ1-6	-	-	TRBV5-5	CASSLEGIGSPLHF	TGTGCCAGCAGCTTGGAGGGCATTGGATCACCCCTCCACTTT
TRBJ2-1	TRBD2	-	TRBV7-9	CASSLRRESRNEQFF	TGTGCCAGCAGCTTACGGCGGGAGTCTCGCAATGAGCAGTTCTTC
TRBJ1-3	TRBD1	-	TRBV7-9	CASSLGGTGAGNTIYF	TGTGCCAGCAGCTTAGGAGGGACAGGGGCTGGAAACACCATATATTTT
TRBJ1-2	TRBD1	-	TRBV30	CAWSLGTVNYGYTF	TGTGCCTGGAGTTTGGGGACAGTGAACTATGGCTACACCTTC
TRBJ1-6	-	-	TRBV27	CASSLQGSHSPLHF	TGTGCCAGCAGTTTACAGGGTTCTCATTCACCCCTCCACTTT
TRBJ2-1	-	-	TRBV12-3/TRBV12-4	CASSLYSYNEQFF	TGTGCCAGCAGTCTTTACTCCTACAATGAGCAGTTCTTC
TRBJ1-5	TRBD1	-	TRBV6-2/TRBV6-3	CASSPLGTGLDQPQHF	TGTGCCAGCAGCCCTCTGGGGACAGGGCTGGATCAGCCCCAGCATTTT
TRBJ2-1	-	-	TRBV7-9	CASSRLDGEQFF	TGTGCCAGCAGCCGACTAGACGGTGAGCAGTTCTTC
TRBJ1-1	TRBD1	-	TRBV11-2	CASSHIQGGKEAFF	TGTGCCAGCAGCCACATACAGGGGGGGAAAGAAGCTTTCTTT
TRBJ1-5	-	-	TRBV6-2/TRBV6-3	CASSSGGNQPQHF	TGTGCCAGCAGTTCCGGGGGCAATCAGCCCCAGCATTTT
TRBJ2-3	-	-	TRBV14	CASSLQETDTQYF	TGTGCCAGCAGCCTTCAAGAGACAGATACGCAGTATTTT
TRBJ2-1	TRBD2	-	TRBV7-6	CASSFGRVGNEQFF	TGTGCCAGCAGCTTCGGGAGGGTAGGGAATGAGCAGTTCTTC
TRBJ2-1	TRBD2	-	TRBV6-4	CASSTGLAGGDEQFF	TGTGCCAGCAGTACGGGACTAGCGGGAGGCGATGAGCAGTTCTTC
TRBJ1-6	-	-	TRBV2	CASHRGDNLKNSPLHF	TGTGCCAGCCACCGAGGGGACAACCTGAAAAATTCACCCCTCCACTTT
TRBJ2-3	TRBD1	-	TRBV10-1	CASGTGVTDTQYF	TGCGCCAGCGGGACAGGGGTAACAGATACGCAGTATTTT
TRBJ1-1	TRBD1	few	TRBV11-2	CASSRHGQGEAFF	TGTGCCAGCAGCAGACACGGACAGGGAGAAGCTTTCTTT
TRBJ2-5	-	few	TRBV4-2	CASSRQGSRYSEETQYF	TGTGCCAGCAGCCGCCAGGGGAGCCGGTATTCCGAAGAGACCCAGTACTTC
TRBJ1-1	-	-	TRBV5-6	CASSLGAGVGVAFF	TGTGCCAGCAGCTTGGGTGCGGGGGTTGGGGTAGCTTTCTTT
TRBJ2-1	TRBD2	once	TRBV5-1	CASSGTSENEQFF	TGCGCCAGCAGCGGGACTAGCGAAAATGAGCAGTTCTTC
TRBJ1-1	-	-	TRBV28	CASIRGLVGTEAFF	TGTGCCAGCATTCGGGGGCTAGTGGGGACTGAAGCTTTCTTT
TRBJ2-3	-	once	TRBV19	CASRDQDTQYF	TGTGCCAGTAGGGACCAGGATACGCAGTATTTT
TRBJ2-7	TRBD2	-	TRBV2	CASSTPRDYLSYEQYF	TGTGCCAGCAGTACCCCCCGGGACTACCTCTCCTACGAGCAGTACTTC
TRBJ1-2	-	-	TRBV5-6	CASSSGTKGYTF	TGTGCCAGCAGTTCCGGGACGAAAGGCTACACCTTC
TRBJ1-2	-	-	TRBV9	CASSVATGNYGYTF	TGTGCCAGCAGCGTAGCTACAGGGAACTATGGCTACACCTTC
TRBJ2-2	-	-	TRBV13	CASSAGRNTGELFF	TGTGCCAGCAGTGCGGGACGGAACACCGGGGAGCTGTTTTTT
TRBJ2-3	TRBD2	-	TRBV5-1	CASRIAGEGTDTQYF	TGCGCCAGCAGAATAGCGGGAGAGGGCACAGATACGCAGTATTTT
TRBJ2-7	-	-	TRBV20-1	CSARLVYEQYF	TGCAGTGCTAGACTTGTCTACGAGCAGTACTTC
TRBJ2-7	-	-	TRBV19	CASSVRDNYEQYF	TGTGCCAGTAGTGTCAGGGACAACTACGAGCAGTACTTC